The source of this T cell receptor (beta chain) is a study of shared clonotypes between healthy human individuals. Of note for this clone: Antigen: not known.

Germline V gene lookup returns CDR1 SGDLS and CDR2 YYNGEE. The V and J ends lost 7 bases and 1 base, in that order; junction bases with no gene match: 7. The CDR3 is 16 residues long. General observations from the study: The authors sampled blood alone, and tissue repertoires likely differ.

This table comes from immunoSEQ multiplex PCR, and its TCRdb copy is limited to in-frame clones, with some not included. Among about 300,000 clones listed, roughly 70% were seen once. Source material: memory CD4+ T cells sorted from blood. The subset denotes: CD45RA-negative fraction. This receptor was taken from a man aged 30 to 39 in good health. The chain uses TRBV9 and TRBJ2-6, with 8 bases fitting TRBD1. CDR3 nucleotides: TGTGCCAGCCGACAGGGGATAGGGTCTGGGGCCAACGTCCTGACTTTC. Translation gives CASRQGIGSGANVLTF.